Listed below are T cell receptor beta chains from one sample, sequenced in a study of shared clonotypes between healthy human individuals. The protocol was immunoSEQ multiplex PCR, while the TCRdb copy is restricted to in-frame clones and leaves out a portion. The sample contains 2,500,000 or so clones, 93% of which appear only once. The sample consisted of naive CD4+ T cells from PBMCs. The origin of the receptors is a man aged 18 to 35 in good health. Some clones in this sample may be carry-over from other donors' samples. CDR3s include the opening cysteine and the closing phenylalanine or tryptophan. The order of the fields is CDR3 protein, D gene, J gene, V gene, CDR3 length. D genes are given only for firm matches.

CDR3aa: CASSLSSGRNTGELFF
d_gene: NA
j_gene: TRBJ2-2
v_gene: TRBV6-6
len: 16

CDR3aa: CASRRQGAVNTEAFF
d_gene: TRBD1
j_gene: TRBJ1-1
v_gene: TRBV28
len: 15

CDR3aa: CASSPSLDYNEQFF
d_gene: NA
j_gene: TRBJ2-1
v_gene: TRBV9
len: 14

CDR3aa: CASSLVGQGFPAAGELFF
d_gene: TRBD1
j_gene: TRBJ2-2
v_gene: TRBV11-2
len: 18

CDR3aa: CASSPPGEAWPQETQYF
d_gene: NA
j_gene: TRBJ2-5
v_gene: TRBV7-9
len: 17

CDR3aa: CASSLDAGNTIYF
d_gene: NA
j_gene: TRBJ1-3
v_gene: TRBV5-1
len: 13

CDR3aa: CASSGQENQPQHF
d_gene: NA
j_gene: TRBJ1-5
v_gene: TRBV2
len: 13

CDR3aa: CASRAGGDNQPQHF
d_gene: TRBD1
j_gene: TRBJ1-5
v_gene: TRBV2
len: 14

CDR3aa: CAWSVTSGITQETQYF
d_gene: NA
j_gene: TRBJ2-5
v_gene: TRBV30
len: 16

CDR3aa: CASAPVEAGNYEQYF
d_gene: NA
j_gene: TRBJ2-7
v_gene: TRBV7-6
len: 15

CDR3aa: CASSLPPRPQETQYF
d_gene: NA
j_gene: TRBJ2-5
v_gene: TRBV7-9
len: 15

CDR3aa: CASSLGSSSTDTQYF
d_gene: NA
j_gene: TRBJ2-3
v_gene: TRBV5-1
len: 15

CDR3aa: CASTVTVNTEAFF
d_gene: NA
j_gene: TRBJ1-1
v_gene: TRBV2
len: 13

CDR3aa: CASSQDRNTQYF
d_gene: NA
j_gene: TRBJ2-3
v_gene: TRBV4-2
len: 12

CDR3aa: CASSYTSGRRTNEQFF
d_gene: TRBD2
j_gene: TRBJ2-1
v_gene: TRBV6-5
len: 16

CDR3aa: CASSGVTGVDEQFF
d_gene: TRBD1
j_gene: TRBJ2-1
v_gene: TRBV5-1
len: 14

CDR3aa: CASSKGGRTEAFF
d_gene: NA
j_gene: TRBJ1-1
v_gene: TRBV28
len: 13

CDR3aa: CASSDRQAITDTQYF
d_gene: NA
j_gene: TRBJ2-3
v_gene: TRBV6-1
len: 15

CDR3aa: CASRYGASGNTIYF
d_gene: NA
j_gene: TRBJ1-3
v_gene: TRBV5-5
len: 14

CDR3aa: CASSFGGPGNEQFF
d_gene: NA
j_gene: TRBJ2-1
v_gene: TRBV5-1
len: 14